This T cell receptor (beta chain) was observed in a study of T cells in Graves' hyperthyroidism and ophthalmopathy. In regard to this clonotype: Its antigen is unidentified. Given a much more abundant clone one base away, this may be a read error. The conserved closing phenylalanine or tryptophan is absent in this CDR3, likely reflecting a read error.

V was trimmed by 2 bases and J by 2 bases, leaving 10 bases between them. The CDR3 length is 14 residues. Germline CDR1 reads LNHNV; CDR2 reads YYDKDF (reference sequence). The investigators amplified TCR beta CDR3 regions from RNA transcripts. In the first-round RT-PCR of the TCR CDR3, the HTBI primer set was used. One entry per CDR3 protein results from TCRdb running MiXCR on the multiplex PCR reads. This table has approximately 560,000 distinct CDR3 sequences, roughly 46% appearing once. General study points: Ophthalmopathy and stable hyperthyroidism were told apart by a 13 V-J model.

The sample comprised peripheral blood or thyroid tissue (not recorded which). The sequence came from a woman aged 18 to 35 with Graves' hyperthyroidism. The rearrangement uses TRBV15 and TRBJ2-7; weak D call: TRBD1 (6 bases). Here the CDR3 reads CATSRKDSTYEQYL. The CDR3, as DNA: TGTGCCACCAGCAGAAAGGACAGTACCTACGAGCAGTACCTC.